A single sample gave rise to the 27 T cell receptor beta chains below, sequenced in a study of tumor and adjacent non-tumor tissue in lung cancer. Three rounds of nested PCR, following a modified ARM-PCR protocol, produced the TCRbeta library. Each CDR3 protein is one row after TCRdb ran MiXCR on the multiplex PCR reads. The sample has approximately 100,000 distinct CDR3 sequences, around three fifths seen once. This sample's RNA came from whole unsorted tissue. This non-tumor lung sample came from over 3 cm beyond the tumor edge. The sequenced sample was distant non-tumor lung tissue. The receptors here all came from a man aged 25 to 45 with non-small cell lung cancer.

A note on this clonotype: Compared with germline, one end of the junction differs, possibly owing to a read error. The rearrangement links TRBV12-3 or TRBV12-4 to TRBJ2-7, with 9 positions matching TRBD2. CDR3 length equals 15 residues. The CDR3 protein is CASSRGASGIGEQHF. The CDR3 DNA reads as TGTGCCAGCAGTCGGGGAGCTAGCGGGATAGGGGAGCAGCACTTC.

The sample holds a few counts of this clonotype. The chain has TRBV7-9 and TRBJ2-1, with D hard to call. Germline CDR1 and CDR2: SEHNR and FQNEAQ (reference sequence). The V gene lost 3 bases and the J gene lost 5 bases, with 14 bases spanning the gap. The CDR3 consists of 15 residues. The CDR3 here is CASSFNPYIHNEQFF. For the CDR3, the DNA is TGTGCCAGCAGCTTTAACCCCTACATTCACAATGAGCAGTTCTTC. Looking up the rest from reference TRBV7-9 and TRBJ2-1 gives the full variable domain: DTGVSQNPRHKITKRGQNVTFRCDPISEHNRLYWYRQTLGQGPEFLTYFQNEAQLEKSRLLSDRFSAERPKGSFSTLEIQRTEQGDSAMYLCASSFNPYIHNEQFFGPGTRLTVL.

Regarding this clonotype: The junction shows a germline mismatch at one end, possibly a read error. The chain employs TRBV4-3 and TRBJ1-3; D uncertain. The CDR3 has 13 residues. The germline gives CDR1 LGHNA, CDR2 YSLEER. This chain's CDR3 is CASSQDGRNTISF. The DNA of the CDR3 is TGCGCAAGCAGCCAAGATGGGCGAAACACCATATCTTTT.

This clonotype was seen ten or more times. The chain couples TRBV6-6 to TRBJ2-3, with a weak D call TRBD1 (6 bases). The CDR3 runs to 14 residues. The V end was cut by 2 bases, the J end by 0 bases, with 6 bases between. In germline, CDR1 is MNHNY, CDR2 SVGAGI (reference sequence). As DNA, the CDR3 is TGTGCCAGCAGTTACCAGGGGAGCACAGATACGCAGTATTTT. It specifies CASSYQGSTDTQYF.

This clonotype was counted at least ten times. Sequence at one end of the junction differs from germline and may be a read error. The V call is TRBV11-2, the J call TRBJ2-7; tentative D call: TRBD1 (5 bases). Germline assignment: CDR1 SGHAT and CDR2 FQNNGV. The CDR3 contains 14 residues. The CDR3, as DNA: TGTGCCAGCAGCTTGAGACAGAGCGCCTACGAGCAACACTTC. Translated: CASSLRQSAYEQHF.

The rearrangement joins TRBV6-5 to TRBJ2-5; D is ambiguous. This CDR3 is 15 amino acids long. V was shortened by 5 bases and J by 7 bases, with 20 bases between the two germline ends. CDR1 and CDR2 (germline): MNHEY, SVGAGI. CDR3 loop: CASSPWTRQERTQYF. For the CDR3, the DNA is TGTGCCAGCAGTCCCTGGACGAGACAAGAGAGGACCCAGTACTTC.

Comment on this clonotype: It is likely a read error, because the conserved phenylalanine at the end of the CDR3 is missing. This sequence joins TRBV20-1 and TRBJ2-7; possibly TRBD1 for D (7 bases). Germline CDR1 reads DFQATT; CDR2 reads SNEGSKA (reference sequence). This CDR3 is built from 15 residues. The CDR3 DNA is TGCAGCGCGGCGGGGACAGTGGGCTTTTTAGACGAGCAGTACTCC. This sequence encodes CSAAGTVGFLDEQYS.

In this sample, this clonotype turned up once. A read error may account for a junction end that differs from germline. This chain uses TRBV6-2 or TRBV6-3 with TRBJ2-7; 7 nucleotides agree with TRBD2. The length of the CDR3 is 14 residues. Germline CDR1 is MNHEY and CDR2 is SVGEGT. CDR3 in amino acids: CVSSDLAVTYEQYF. DNA for the CDR3: TGTGTCAGCAGTGACCTAGCGGTGACCTACGAGCAGTACTTC.

Of note for this clonotype: Germline is not matched at one junction end, which may reflect a read error. This sequence joins TRBV20-1 and TRBJ2-1, with TRBD1 matching 8 bases. From germline, CDR1 is DFQATT and CDR2 SNEGSKA (reference sequence). The CDR3 consists of 15 residues. CDR3 DNA sequence: TGCGGTGCTAGATGGGCCCTGGCAGGGGGCAATGAGCAATTCTTC. Its translation: CGARWALAGGNEQFF.

Details on this clonotype: No conserved phenylalanine or tryptophan ends this CDR3, so it is likely a read error. The chain links TRBV20-1 to TRBJ1-1; unclear D gene. The CDR3 totals 12 residues. Germline V gives CDR1 DFQATT, CDR2 SNEGSKA (reference sequence). V lost 8 bases, J lost 1 base, and 11 bases lay in between. This CDR3 reads CSPQCGNTEAFY. DNA for the CDR3: TGCAGTCCACAATGCGGGAACACTGAAGCTTTCTAT.

Concerning this clonotype: Here the CDR3 omits its conserved ending phenylalanine or tryptophan, so a read error is the likely source. The V and J genes are TRBV7-8 and TRBJ2-5, with a possible D match to TRBD2 (5 bases). V lost 0 bases and J lost 7, with 9 bases in between. This CDR3 comprises 13 residues. Germline loops: CDR1 SGHVS, CDR2 FQNEAQ. CDR3 coding DNA: TGTGCCAGCAGCTTAGCAGAGGGAGCGACCCAGTACCTC. It encodes CASSLAEGATQYL.

In its sample, this clonotype was seen once. One end of the junction does not line up with germline, which may come from a read error. The chain uses TRBV11-2 and TRBJ2-2; D possibly corresponds to TRBD2 (5 bases). CDR1 is SGHAT, CDR2 FQNNGV, per germline. The CDR3 is made up of 14 amino acids. CDR3 bases: TGTGCCAGCAGCTGGTACATGGGAACCGGGGAGCTGGTTTTT. Its translation: CASSWYMGTGELVF. The complete variable domain, with remaining parts taken from reference TRBV11-2 and TRBJ2-2, reads EAGVAQSPRYKIIEKRQSVAFWCNPISGHATLYWYQQILGQGPKLLIQFQNNGVVDDSQLPKDRFSAERLKGVDSTLKIQPAKLEDSAVYLCASSWYMGTGELVFGEGSRLTVL.

This clonotype was detected a few times. This sequence may be a read error, since a much larger clone differs from it by one base. This chain links TRBV4-1 with TRBJ2-7; tentatively, D is TRBD2 (5 bases). The CDR3 loop spans 13 amino acids. Germline values: CDR1 MGHRA, CDR2 YSYEKL. The CDR3 here is CASSLGVSYGQYF. Written as DNA, the CDR3 is TGCGCCAGCAGTCTGGGAGTCTCCTACGGGCAGTACTTC.

For this clonotype: Relative to the germline gene, one junction end is altered; a read error may explain this. The chain is built from TRBV11-2 and TRBJ2-7; 7 positions agree with TRBD2. This CDR3 has 13 amino acids. From germline, CDR1 is SGHAT and CDR2 FQNNGV. The DNA of the CDR3 is TGTGCCTGCAGCACCGGACTAGGGACCGAGCAGTACTTC. This codes for CACSTGLGTEQYF.

The chain links TRBV20-1 to TRBJ2-4, with TRBD2 as a possible D gene (6 bases). CDR3 size: 14 residues. Germline CDR1 is DFQATT and CDR2 is SNEGSKA (reference sequence). CDR3: CIARHGSGKNIQYF. The CDR3 DNA sequence: TGCATTGCCAGGCACGGGAGTGGCAAAAACATTCAGTACTTC.

As to this clonotype: The CDR3 ends on some other residue instead of the conserved phenylalanine or tryptophan, so this is likely a read error. The chain has TRBV11-1 and TRBJ2-3; D might be TRBD2 (7 bases). The CDR3 is 15 amino acids. The V gene's germline CDR1 is SGHAT and CDR2 FQDESV (reference sequence). CDR3 sequence: CASSFMRGRTDTQYC. Here the CDR3 DNA reads TGTGCTAGCAGCTTCATGCGGGGGCGGACAGATACGCAGTATTGT.

This clonotype appeared a few times. A much larger clone lies a single base off, so this may be a read error. The CDR3 does not end in the conserved phenylalanine or tryptophan, so this is likely a read error. This chain links TRBV6-2 or TRBV6-3 with TRBJ2-7; 9 bases align to TRBD2. CDR1 and CDR2 from the germline V gene are MNHEY and SVGEGT. Trimming took 8 bases from V and 6 from J; bases not matched to a gene: 8. This CDR3 region has 13 residues. The CDR3 bases are TGTGCCAGCTCGCCTAGCGGGACCAGCGAGCAGTACTTA. Protein product: CASSPSGTSEQYL.

Comment on this clonotype: This is likely a read error, given that the CDR3 carries no conserved phenylalanine or tryptophan at its end. The rearrangement links TRBV6-5 to TRBJ2-2; weak D call: TRBD2 (6 bases). The CDR3 loop spans 15 amino acids. CDR1 and CDR2 from the germline V gene are MNHEY and SVGAGI. The chain's CDR3 is CVSSAGLPYTGELFI. CDR3 DNA sequence: TGTGTCAGCAGTGCGGGACTGCCATACACCGGGGAGCTGTTTATT.

Notes on this clonotype: This may be a read error: a much more frequent sequence differs by one nucleotide. The chain links TRBV6-2 or TRBV6-3 to TRBJ2-1, with D possibly being TRBD1 or TRBD2 (6 bases each). Between the trimmed V and J ends, which lost 5 bases and 16 bases, there was a span of 18 bases. The germline V gene has CDR1 MNHEY and CDR2 SVGEGT. This CDR3 has 12 amino acids. In DNA, the CDR3 is TGTGCCAGCAGTCCCCCGGGGGCAATTCAATTCTTC. Its protein product is CASSPPGAIQFF.

This clonotype occurred a few times. The chain has TRBV7-9 and TRBJ2-7; D perhaps matches TRBD2 (5 bases). Trimming cost V 5 bases and J 4 bases, with 15 bases left between them. Germline V gives CDR1 SEHNR, CDR2 FQNEAQ (reference sequence). The CDR3 length is 14 residues. This CDR3 is CASSPWRREYEQYF. The CDR3 region has the DNA TGTGCCAGCAGCCCTTGGAGGAGAGAATACGAGCAGTACTTC.

Remarks on this clonotype: A read error may account for a junction end that differs from germline. The chain uses TRBV6-5 and TRBJ2-3; the D gene is possibly TRBD1 (5 bases). The CDR3 spans 15 residues. In germline, CDR1 is MNHEY, CDR2 SVGAGI. CDR3 protein: CASSSWTWGKDTQYF. The CDR3 nucleotides are TGTGCCAGTAGTTCCTGGACATGGGGCAAAGATACGCAGTATTTT.

To note about this clonotype: Compared with germline, one end of the junction differs, possibly owing to a read error. The rearrangement uses TRBV4-2 and TRBJ2-3, with 10 bases that match TRBD2. In germline, CDR1 is LGHNA, CDR2 YNFKEQ. The CDR3 is 15 amino acids. In DNA, the CDR3 is TGTGTCAGCATGCCTATGGCTAGCGGGGGCGATATGCAGTATTTT. Protein: CVSMPMASGGDMQYF.

With respect to this clonotype: Just one base apart from a much larger clone, this may be a read error. Likely a read error: the CDR3 ends without its conserved phenylalanine or tryptophan. The chain links TRBV4-1 to TRBJ1-5, with D hard to call. The CDR3 runs to 15 residues. CDR1 and CDR2 from the germline V gene are MGHRA and YSYEKL. Trimming shortened V by 1 base and J by 2 bases, and 9 bases separated the two germline ends. CDR3 DNA: TGCGCCAGCAGCCAAGTGTGGCAGGGCAATCAGCCCCAGCATTAT. Amino acids: CASSQVWQGNQPQHY.

In this sample, this clonotype turned up once. An end of the junction differs from the germline gene, which may be a read error. CDR3 coding DNA: TGTGTCAGTCAGCGGGGGCACACAGGGGAGCTGTTTTTT. It translates to CVSQRGHTGELFF. The V call is TRBV12-3 or TRBV12-4, the J call TRBJ2-2; 8 nucleotides agree with TRBD2. This CDR3 comprises 13 residues.

The chain links TRBV5-6 to TRBJ1-3; D call uncertain. Germline values: CDR1 SGHDT, CDR2 YYEEEE. This CDR3 is built from 15 residues. The CDR3 loop reads CASCGLETSGNTIYF. The CDR3 coding sequence is TGTGCTAGCTGCGGTCTGGAGACTTCTGGAAACACCATATATTTT.

Only one count was recorded for this clonotype. The J gene is TRBJ2-5, the V gene TRBV12-3 or TRBV12-4; D unclear. V lost 3 bases, J lost 2 bases, and 13 bases lay in between. There are 15 residues in the CDR3. The CDR3 reads CASSLPSGSQETQYF. The CDR3 nucleotides are TGTGCCAGCAGTTTGCCTAGTGGTAGTCAAGAGACCCAGTACTTC.

In the case of this clonotype: A read error may be the cause here, since a much bigger clone is one base away. The J gene is TRBJ1-2, the V gene TRBV20-1; D unresolved. Looked up from germline, CDR1 is DFQATT and CDR2 is SNEGSKA (reference sequence). The CDR3 has 14 residues. CDR3 bases: TGCAATGCTAGAGAGGGTGGAGAGGGTCCGGGCTACACCTTC. Its translation: CNAREGGEGPGYTF.